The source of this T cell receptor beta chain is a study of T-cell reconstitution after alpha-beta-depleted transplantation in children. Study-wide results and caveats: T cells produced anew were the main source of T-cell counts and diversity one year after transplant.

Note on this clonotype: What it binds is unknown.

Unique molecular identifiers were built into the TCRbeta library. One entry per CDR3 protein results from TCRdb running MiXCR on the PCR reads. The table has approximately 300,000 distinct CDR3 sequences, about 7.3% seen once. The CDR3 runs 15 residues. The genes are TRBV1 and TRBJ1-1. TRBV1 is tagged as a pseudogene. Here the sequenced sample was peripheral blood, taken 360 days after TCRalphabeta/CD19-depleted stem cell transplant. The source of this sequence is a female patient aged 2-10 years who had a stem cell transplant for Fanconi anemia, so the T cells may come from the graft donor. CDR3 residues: CTSSQDMGDWTEAFF. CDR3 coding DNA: TGCACCAGCAGCCAAGATATGGGTGATTGGACTGAAGCTTTCTTT.